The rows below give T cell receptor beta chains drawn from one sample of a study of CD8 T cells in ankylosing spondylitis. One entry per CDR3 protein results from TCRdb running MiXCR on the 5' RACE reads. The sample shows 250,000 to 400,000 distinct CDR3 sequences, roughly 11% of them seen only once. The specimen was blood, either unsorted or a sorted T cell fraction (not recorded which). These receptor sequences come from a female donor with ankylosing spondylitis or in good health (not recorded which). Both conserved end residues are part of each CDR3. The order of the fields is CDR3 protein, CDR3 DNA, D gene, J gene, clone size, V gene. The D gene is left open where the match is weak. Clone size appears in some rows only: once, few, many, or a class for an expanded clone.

CDR3 protein: CASSSRRLAGGEAFF
CDR3 DNA: TGTGCCAGCAGCTCCCGGAGGTTGGCAGGAGGTGAAGCTTTCTTT
D gene: -
J gene: TRBJ1-1
clone size: many
V gene: TRBV7-2

CDR3 protein: CSARGFGTGGSGNQPQHF
CDR3 DNA: TGCAGTGCTAGAGGATTTGGGACAGGGGGATCGGGCAATCAGCCCCAGCATTTT
D gene: TRBD1
J gene: TRBJ1-5
clone size: many
V gene: TRBV20-1

CDR3 protein: CASSSSQLNTGELFF
CDR3 DNA: TGCGCCAGCAGTTCCTCTCAGTTGAACACCGGGGAGCTGTTTTTT
D gene: -
J gene: TRBJ2-2
clone size: -
V gene: TRBV5-1

CDR3 protein: CASSRPHQGPRDTGELFF
CDR3 DNA: TGCGCCAGCAGCCGCCCCCATCAGGGCCCGAGGGACACCGGGGAGCTGTTTTTT
D gene: -
J gene: TRBJ2-2
clone size: many
V gene: TRBV5-1

CDR3 protein: CASGGVWDTEAFF
CDR3 DNA: TGTGCCAGCGGGGGTGTGTGGGACACTGAAGCTTTCTTT
D gene: -
J gene: TRBJ1-1
clone size: -
V gene: TRBV6-1

CDR3 protein: CASSLWGTVTQYF
CDR3 DNA: TGCGCCAGCAGCTTGTGGGGAACAGTTACGCAGTATTTT
D gene: -
J gene: TRBJ2-3
clone size: -
V gene: TRBV5-1

CDR3 protein: CASSSRLSGANVLTF
CDR3 DNA: TGTGCCAGCAGTTCGCGTCTCTCCGGGGCCAACGTCCTGACTTTC
D gene: -
J gene: TRBJ2-6
clone size: few
V gene: TRBV6-5

CDR3 protein: CASSFLLSQPPHF
CDR3 DNA: TGTGCCAGCAGCTTTTTATTAAGTCAGCCCCCGCATTTT
D gene: -
J gene: TRBJ1-5
clone size: -
V gene: TRBV5-5

CDR3 protein: CASSSTRGTWPYNEQFF
CDR3 DNA: TGTGCCAGCAGTTCTACGAGGGGGACGTGGCCCTACAATGAGCAGTTCTTC
D gene: -
J gene: TRBJ2-1
clone size: -
V gene: TRBV27

CDR3 protein: CASSSTGAGETQYF
CDR3 DNA: TGTGCCAGCAGCTCCACCGGAGCGGGAGAGACCCAGTACTTC
D gene: -
J gene: TRBJ2-5
clone size: many
V gene: TRBV7-8

CDR3 protein: CASSLKQGGEQYF
CDR3 DNA: TGCGCCAGCAGCTTGAAACAGGGCGGCGAGCAGTACTTC
D gene: -
J gene: TRBJ2-7
clone size: few
V gene: TRBV5-1

CDR3 protein: CASSRGVSLTYNEQFF
CDR3 DNA: TGTGCCAGCAGCCGAGGAGTATCTCTGACCTACAATGAGCAGTTCTTC
D gene: -
J gene: TRBJ2-1
clone size: -
V gene: TRBV11-2

CDR3 protein: CATDRGVRPGELFF
CDR3 DNA: TGTGCCACTGACAGGGGCGTTCGGCCCGGGGAGCTGTTTTTT
D gene: TRBD1
J gene: TRBJ2-2
clone size: many
V gene: TRBV6-1

CDR3 protein: CASSLGQAASTDTQYF
CDR3 DNA: TGCGCCAGCAGCTTGGGACAGGCCGCTAGCACAGATACGCAGTATTTT
D gene: -
J gene: TRBJ2-3
clone size: many
V gene: TRBV5-1

CDR3 protein: CATSRGTEQYF
CDR3 DNA: TGTGCCACCAGCAGGGGAACCGAGCAGTACTTC
D gene: -
J gene: TRBJ2-7
clone size: many
V gene: TRBV15

CDR3 protein: CSVAWSYEQYF
CDR3 DNA: TGCAGCGTTGCTTGGTCCTACGAGCAGTACTTC
D gene: -
J gene: TRBJ2-7
clone size: many
V gene: TRBV29-1

CDR3 protein: CSAPGTSGKLRDEQYF
CDR3 DNA: TGCAGTGCTCCCGGGACTAGCGGGAAGTTGCGCGACGAGCAGTACTTC
D gene: TRBD2
J gene: TRBJ2-7
clone size: -
V gene: TRBV20-1

CDR3 protein: CASSLKASSGNTIYF
CDR3 DNA: TGTGCCAGCAGTTTAAAGGCGAGCTCTGGAAACACCATATATTTT
D gene: -
J gene: TRBJ1-3
clone size: many
V gene: TRBV27

CDR3 protein: CASRHRLGLAGELFF
CDR3 DNA: TGTGCCAGCAGGCACAGGTTAGGACTAGCCGGGGAGCTGTTTTTT
D gene: TRBD2
J gene: TRBJ2-2
clone size: few
V gene: TRBV7-9